What follows is one T cell receptor (beta chain) and its context. The V gene lost 6 bases and the J gene lost 4 bases, with 9 bases spanning the gap. The CDR3 totals 12 residues. Per the germline V gene, CDR1 is SNHLY and CDR2 is FYNNEI. This sample's treatment: treatment-naive control, cytoreductive nephrectomy. The tumor was a clear cell renal cell carcinoma. The data stem from a study of radiation and T cells in renal cell carcinoma. Generated by immunoSEQ multiplex PCR, the TCRdb table keeps only in-frame clones and is missing some. The table has 13,000 or so clones, roughly three fifths seen once.

This sequence joins TRBV2 and TRBJ1-2; D may be TRBD1 (5 bases). The sequence was obtained from a man in his forties or fifties with renal cell carcinoma. Specimen: tumor tissue, collected from a patient whose treatment was nephrectomy without radiotherapy. This CDR3 is CASRGQAYGYTF. The CDR3, as DNA: TGTGCCAGCAGGGGGCAGGCCTATGGCTACACCTTC.